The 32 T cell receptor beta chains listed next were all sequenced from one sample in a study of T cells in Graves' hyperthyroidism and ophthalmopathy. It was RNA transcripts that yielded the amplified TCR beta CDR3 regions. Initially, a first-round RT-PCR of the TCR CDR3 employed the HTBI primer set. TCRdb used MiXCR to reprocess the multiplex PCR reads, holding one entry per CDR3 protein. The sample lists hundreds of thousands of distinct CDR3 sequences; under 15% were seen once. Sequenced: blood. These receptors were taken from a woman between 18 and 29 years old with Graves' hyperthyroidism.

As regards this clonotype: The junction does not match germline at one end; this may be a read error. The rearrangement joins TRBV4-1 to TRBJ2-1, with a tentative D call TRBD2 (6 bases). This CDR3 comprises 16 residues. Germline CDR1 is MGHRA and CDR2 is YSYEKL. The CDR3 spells CACSQVSTGAGNEQFF. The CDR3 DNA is TGCGCCTGCAGCCAAGTTTCTACGGGAGCCGGGAATGAGCAGTTCTTC.

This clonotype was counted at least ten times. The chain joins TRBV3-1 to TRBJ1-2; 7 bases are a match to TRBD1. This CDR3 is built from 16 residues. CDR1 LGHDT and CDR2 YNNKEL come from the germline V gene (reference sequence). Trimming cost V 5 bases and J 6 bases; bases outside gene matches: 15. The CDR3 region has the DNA TGTGCCAGCAGCATCTCCTCTAACAGGCAGGGGGATGGCTACACCTTC. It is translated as CASSISSNRQGDGYTF. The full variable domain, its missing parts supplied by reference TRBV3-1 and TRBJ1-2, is DTAVSQTPKYLVTQMGNDKSIKCEQNLGHDTMYWYKQDSKKFLKIMFSYNNKELIINETVPNRFSPKSPDKAHLNLHINSLELGDSAVYFCASSISSNRQGDGYTFGSGTRLTVV.

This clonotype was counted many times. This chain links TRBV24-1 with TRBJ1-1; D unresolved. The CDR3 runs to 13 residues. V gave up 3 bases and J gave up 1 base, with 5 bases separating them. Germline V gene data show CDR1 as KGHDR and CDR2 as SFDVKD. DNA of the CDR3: TGTGCCACCAGTGATATAGGGAACACTGAAGCTTTCTTT. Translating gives CATSDIGNTEAFF.

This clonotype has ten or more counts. CDR3 amino acids: CATSDWTGGHYGYTF. The CDR3 DNA follows: TGTGCCACCAGTGATTGGACAGGGGGCCACTATGGCTACACCTTC. The genes are TRBV24-1 and TRBJ1-2; 11 bases map to TRBD1. CDR1 KGHDR and CDR2 SFDVKD come from the germline V gene. The CDR3 totals 15 residues. Trimming at V came to 2 bases and at J to 3 bases, leaving 1 base not matched to a gene.

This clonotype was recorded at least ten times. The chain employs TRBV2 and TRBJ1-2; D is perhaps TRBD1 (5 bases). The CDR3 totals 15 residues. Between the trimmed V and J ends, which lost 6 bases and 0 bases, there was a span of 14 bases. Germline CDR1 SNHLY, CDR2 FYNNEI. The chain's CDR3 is CASRGEGTPNYGYTF. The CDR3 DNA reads TGTGCCAGCAGGGGGGAGGGGACTCCTAACTATGGCTACACCTTC.

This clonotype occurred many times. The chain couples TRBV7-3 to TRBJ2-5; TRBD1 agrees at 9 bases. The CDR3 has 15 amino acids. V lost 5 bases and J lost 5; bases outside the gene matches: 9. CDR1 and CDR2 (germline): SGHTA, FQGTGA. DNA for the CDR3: TGTGCCAGCAGCCCGGGGACAGGGTCGGGGGAGACCCAGTACTTC. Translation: CASSPGTGSGETQYF.

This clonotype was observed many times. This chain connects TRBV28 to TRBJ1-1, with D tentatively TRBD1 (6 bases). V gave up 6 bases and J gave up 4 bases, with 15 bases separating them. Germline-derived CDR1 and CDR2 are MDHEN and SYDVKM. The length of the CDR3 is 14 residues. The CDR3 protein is CASRSRGLGTEAFF. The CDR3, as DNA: TGTGCCAGCAGGAGCAGGGGTTTAGGCACTGAAGCTTTCTTT.

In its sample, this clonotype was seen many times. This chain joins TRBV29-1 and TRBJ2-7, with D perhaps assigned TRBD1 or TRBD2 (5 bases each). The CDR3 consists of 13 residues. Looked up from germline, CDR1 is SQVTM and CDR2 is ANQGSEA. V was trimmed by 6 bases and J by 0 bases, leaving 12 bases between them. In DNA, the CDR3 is TGCAGCGTGGCGGCAGGGAGCTCCTACGAGCAGTACTTC. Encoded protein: CSVAAGSSYEQYF.

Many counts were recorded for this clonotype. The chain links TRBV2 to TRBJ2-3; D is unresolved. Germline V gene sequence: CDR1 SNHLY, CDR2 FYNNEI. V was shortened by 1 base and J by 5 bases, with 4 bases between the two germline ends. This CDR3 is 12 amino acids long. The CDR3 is CASSEGGDTQYF. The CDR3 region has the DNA TGTGCCAGCAGTGAAGGCGGAGATACGCAGTATTTT.

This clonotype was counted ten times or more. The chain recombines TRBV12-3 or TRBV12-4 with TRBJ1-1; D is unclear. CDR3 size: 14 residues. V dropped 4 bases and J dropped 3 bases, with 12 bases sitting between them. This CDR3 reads CASSYGQVHTEAFF. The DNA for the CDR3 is TGTGCCAGCAGTTATGGTCAGGTACACACTGAAGCTTTCTTT.

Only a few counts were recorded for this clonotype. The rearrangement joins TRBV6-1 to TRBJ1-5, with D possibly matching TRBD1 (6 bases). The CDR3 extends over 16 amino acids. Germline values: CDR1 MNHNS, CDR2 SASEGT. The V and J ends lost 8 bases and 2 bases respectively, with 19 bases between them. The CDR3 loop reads CASQKKAGGGNQPQHF. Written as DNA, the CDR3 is TGTGCCAGCCAAAAAAAGGCGGGGGGCGGCAATCAGCCCCAGCATTTT.

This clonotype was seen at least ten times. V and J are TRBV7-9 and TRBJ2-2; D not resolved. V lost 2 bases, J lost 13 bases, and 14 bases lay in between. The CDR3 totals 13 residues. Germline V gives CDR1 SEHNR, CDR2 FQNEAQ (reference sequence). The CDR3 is CASSLLSAGGLFF. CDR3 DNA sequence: TGTGCCAGCAGCTTACTCAGTGCAGGTGGGCTGTTTTTT.

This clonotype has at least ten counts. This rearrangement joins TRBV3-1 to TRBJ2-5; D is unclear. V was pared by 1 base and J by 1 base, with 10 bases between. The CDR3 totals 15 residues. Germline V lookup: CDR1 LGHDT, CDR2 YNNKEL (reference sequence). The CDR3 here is CASSQGLYGQETQYF. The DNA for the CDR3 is TGTGCCAGCAGCCAAGGGCTCTACGGCCAAGAGACCCAGTACTTC.

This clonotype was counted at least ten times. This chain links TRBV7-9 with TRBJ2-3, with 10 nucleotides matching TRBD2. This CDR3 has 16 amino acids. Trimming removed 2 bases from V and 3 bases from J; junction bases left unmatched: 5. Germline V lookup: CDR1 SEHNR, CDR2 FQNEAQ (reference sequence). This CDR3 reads CASSLFLAGATDTQYF. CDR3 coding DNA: TGTGCCAGCAGCTTATTTCTAGCGGGAGCAACAGATACGCAGTATTTT. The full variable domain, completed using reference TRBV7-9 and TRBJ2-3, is DTGVSQNPRHKITKRGQNVTFRCDPISEHNRLYWYRQTLGQGPEFLTYFQNEAQLEKSRLLSDRFSAERPKGSFSTLEIQRTEQGDSAMYLCASSLFLAGATDTQYFGPGTRLTVL.

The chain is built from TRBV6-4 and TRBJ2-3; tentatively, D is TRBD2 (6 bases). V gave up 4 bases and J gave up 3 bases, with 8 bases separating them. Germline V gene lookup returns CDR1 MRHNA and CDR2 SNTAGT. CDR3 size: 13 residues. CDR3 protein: CASSASETDTQYF. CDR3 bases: TGTGCCAGCAGTGCTAGCGAAACAGATACGCAGTATTTT.

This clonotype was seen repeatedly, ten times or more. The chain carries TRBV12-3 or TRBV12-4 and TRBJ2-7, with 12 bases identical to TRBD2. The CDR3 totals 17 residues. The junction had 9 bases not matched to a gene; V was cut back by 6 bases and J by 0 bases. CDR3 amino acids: CASSGGLAGPLSYEQYF. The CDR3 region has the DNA TGTGCCAGCAGCGGAGGACTAGCGGGGCCCCTCTCCTACGAGCAGTACTTC.

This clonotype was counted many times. CDR3 sequence (DNA): TGCAGTGCTCCAGACCTCGGAATGAACACTGAAGCTTTCTTT. Encoded protein: CSAPDLGMNTEAFF. This sequence joins TRBV20-1 and TRBJ1-1; D unclear. V shed 5 bases and J shed 0 bases, with 13 bases lying between them. Germline CDR1 reads DFQATT; CDR2 reads SNEGSKA (reference sequence). The CDR3 loop spans 14 amino acids.

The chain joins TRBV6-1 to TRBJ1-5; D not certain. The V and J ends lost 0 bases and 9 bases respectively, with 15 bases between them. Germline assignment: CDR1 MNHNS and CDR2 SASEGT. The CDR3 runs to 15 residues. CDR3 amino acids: CASSEAAGETGPQHF. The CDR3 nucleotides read TGTGCCAGCAGTGAAGCGGCTGGGGAGACGGGGCCCCAGCATTTT.

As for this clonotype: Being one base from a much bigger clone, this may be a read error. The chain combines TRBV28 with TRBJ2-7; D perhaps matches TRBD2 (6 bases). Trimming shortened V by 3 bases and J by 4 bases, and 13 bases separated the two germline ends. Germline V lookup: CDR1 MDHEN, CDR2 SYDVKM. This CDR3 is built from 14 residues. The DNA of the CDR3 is TGTGCCAGCAGTTTTGGGGGGATCGGGTACGAGCAGTACTTC. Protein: CASSFGGIGYEQYF.

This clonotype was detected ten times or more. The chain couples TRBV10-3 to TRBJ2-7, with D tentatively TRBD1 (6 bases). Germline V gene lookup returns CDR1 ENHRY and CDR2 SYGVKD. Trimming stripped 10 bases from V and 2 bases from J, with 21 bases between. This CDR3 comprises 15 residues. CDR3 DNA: TGTGCCACAAGCTTGGGGTCAGGGGACACCTACGAGCAGTACTTC. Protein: CATSLGSGDTYEQYF.

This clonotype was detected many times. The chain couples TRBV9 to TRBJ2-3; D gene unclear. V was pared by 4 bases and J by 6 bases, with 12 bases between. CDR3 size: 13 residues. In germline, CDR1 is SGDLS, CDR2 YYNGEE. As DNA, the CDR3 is TGTGCCAGCAGCCTGTGGCTCGGTGATACGCAGTATTTT. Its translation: CASSLWLGDTQYF. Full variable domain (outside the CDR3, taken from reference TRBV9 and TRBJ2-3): DSGVTQTPKHLITATGQRVTLRCSPRSGDLSVYWYQQSLDQGLQFLIQYYNGEERAKGNILERFSAQQFPDLHSELNLSSLELGDSALYFCASSLWLGDTQYFGPGTRLTVL.

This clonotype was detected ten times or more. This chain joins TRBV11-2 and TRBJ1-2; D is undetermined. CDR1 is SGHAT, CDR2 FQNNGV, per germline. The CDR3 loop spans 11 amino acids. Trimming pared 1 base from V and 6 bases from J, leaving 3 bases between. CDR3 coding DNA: TGTGCCAGCAGCTTAGTCCATGGCTACACCTTC. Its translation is CASSLVHGYTF. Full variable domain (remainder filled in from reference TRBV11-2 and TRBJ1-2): EAGVAQSPRYKIIEKRQSVAFWCNPISGHATLYWYQQILGQGPKLLIQFQNNGVVDDSQLPKDRFSAERLKGVDSTLKIQPAKLEDSAVYLCASSLVHGYTFGSGTRLTVV.

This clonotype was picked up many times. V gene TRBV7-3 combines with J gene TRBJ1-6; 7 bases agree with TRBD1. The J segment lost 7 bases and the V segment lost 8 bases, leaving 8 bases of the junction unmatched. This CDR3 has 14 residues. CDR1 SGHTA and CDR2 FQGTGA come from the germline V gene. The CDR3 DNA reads TGTGCCAGCCGCGCGGACAGGTTGAATTCACCCCTCCACTTT. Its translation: CASRADRLNSPLHF.

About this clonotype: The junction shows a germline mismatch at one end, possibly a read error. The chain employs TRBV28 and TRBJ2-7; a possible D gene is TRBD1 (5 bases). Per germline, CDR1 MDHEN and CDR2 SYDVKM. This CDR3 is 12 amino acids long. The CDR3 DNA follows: TGTGCCAACAGTTCCGACAGTTACGAGCAGTACTTC. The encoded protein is CANSSDSYEQYF.

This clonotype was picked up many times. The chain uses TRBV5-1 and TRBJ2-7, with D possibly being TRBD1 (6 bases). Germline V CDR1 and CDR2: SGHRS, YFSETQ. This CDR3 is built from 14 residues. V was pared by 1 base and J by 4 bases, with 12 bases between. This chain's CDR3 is CASSLLQGEYEQYF. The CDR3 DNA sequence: TGCGCCAGCAGCTTGTTACAGGGAGAGTACGAGCAGTACTTC.

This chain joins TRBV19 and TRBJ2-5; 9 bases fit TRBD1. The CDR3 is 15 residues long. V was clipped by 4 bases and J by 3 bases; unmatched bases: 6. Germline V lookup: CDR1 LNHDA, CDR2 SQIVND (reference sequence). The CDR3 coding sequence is TGTGCCAGTAGTAACCGGGACAGGGCCGAAGAGACCCAGTACTTC. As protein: CASSNRDRAEETQYF.

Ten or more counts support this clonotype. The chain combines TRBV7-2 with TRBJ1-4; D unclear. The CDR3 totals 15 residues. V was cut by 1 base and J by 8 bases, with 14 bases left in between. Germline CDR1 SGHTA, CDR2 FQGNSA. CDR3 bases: TGTGCCAGCAGCTTAGTGCCCCAGAGCGGGGAAAAACTGTTTTTT. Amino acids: CASSLVPQSGEKLFF. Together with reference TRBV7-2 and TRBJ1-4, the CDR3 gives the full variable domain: GAGVSQSPSNKVTEKGKDVELRCDPISGHTALYWYRQSLGQGLEFLIYFQGNSAPDKSGLPSDRFSAERTGGSVSTLTIQRTQQEDSAVYLCASSLVPQSGEKLFFGSGTQLSVL.

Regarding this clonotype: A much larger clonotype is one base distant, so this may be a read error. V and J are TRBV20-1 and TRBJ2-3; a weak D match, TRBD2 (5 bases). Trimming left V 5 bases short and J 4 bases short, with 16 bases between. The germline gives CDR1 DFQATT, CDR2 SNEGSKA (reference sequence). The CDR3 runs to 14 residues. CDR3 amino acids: CSASIRGRADTQYF. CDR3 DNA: TGCAGTGCTTCGATTAGAGGGAGAGCAGATACGCAGTATTTT.

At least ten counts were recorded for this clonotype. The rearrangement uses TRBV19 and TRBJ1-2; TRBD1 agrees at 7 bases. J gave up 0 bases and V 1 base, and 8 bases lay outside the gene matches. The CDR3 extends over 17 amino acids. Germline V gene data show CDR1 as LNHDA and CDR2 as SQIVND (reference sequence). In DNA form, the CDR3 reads TGTGCCAGTAGTATAGTCCGGGACAGTCGTTCTAACTATGGCTACACCTTC. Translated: CASSIVRDSRSNYGYTF. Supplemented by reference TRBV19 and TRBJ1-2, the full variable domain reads DGGITQSPKYLFRKEGQNVTLSCEQNLNHDAMYWYRQDPGQGLRLIYYSQIVNDFQKGDIAEGYSVSREKKESFPLTVTSAQKNPTAFYLCASSIVRDSRSNYGYTFGSGTRLTVV.

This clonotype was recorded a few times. CDR3 in DNA: TGTGCCAGCAGCCAAGTGGGTCTGCCCACCGGGGAGCTGTTTTTT. As protein: CASSQVGLPTGELFF. The chain links TRBV4-2 to TRBJ2-2; D gene ambiguous. Trimming removed 1 base from V and 4 bases from J, with 10 bases in between. Looked up from germline, CDR1 is LGHNA and CDR2 is YNFKEQ. The CDR3 covers 15 residues.

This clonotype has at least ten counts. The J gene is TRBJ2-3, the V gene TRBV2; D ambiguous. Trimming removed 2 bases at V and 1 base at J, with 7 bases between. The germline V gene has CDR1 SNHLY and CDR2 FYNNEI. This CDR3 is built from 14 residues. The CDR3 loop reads CASSEIRGTDTQYF. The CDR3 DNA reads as TGTGCCAGCAGTGAAATCCGAGGCACAGATACGCAGTATTTT. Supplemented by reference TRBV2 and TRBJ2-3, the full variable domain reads EPEVTQTPSHQVTQMGQEVILRCVPISNHLYFYWYRQILGQKVEFLVSFYNNEISEKSEIFDDQFSVERPDGSNFTLKIRSTKLEDSAMYFCASSEIRGTDTQYFGPGTRLTVL.

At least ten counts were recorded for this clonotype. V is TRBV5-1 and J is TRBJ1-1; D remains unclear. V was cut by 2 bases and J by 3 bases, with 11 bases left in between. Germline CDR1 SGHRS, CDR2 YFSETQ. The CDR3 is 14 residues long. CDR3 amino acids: CASSFGLEDTEAFF. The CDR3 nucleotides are TGCGCCAGCAGCTTTGGCCTAGAGGACACTGAAGCTTTCTTT.